This T cell receptor beta chain was sequenced for a study of blood T cell repertoires in COVID-19. At the level of the study: T cells, B-cell-depleted T cells, or PBMCs supplied cDNA or gDNA.

The method was immunoSEQ multiplex PCR; TCRdb's version includes in-frame clones alone and lacks a portion of them. There are 65,000 to 90,000 clones in the sample; approximately 90% occur only once, and 8% to 9.5% lies in the top ten. With V trimmed by 3 bases and J by 5 bases, 4 bases remained unmatched. The germline V gene encodes CDR1 SGHTA and CDR2 FQGNSA. The CDR3 totals 14 residues. Sequenced: peripheral blood. The rearrangement uses TRBV7-2 and TRBJ2-5, with 9 bases matching TRBD2. The sequence came from a man aged 30 to 45 with acute or convalescent COVID-19. CDR3 residues: CASSFGGRVETQYF. For the CDR3, the DNA is TGTGCCAGCAGCTTCGGCGGGAGGGTGGAGACCCAGTACTTC.